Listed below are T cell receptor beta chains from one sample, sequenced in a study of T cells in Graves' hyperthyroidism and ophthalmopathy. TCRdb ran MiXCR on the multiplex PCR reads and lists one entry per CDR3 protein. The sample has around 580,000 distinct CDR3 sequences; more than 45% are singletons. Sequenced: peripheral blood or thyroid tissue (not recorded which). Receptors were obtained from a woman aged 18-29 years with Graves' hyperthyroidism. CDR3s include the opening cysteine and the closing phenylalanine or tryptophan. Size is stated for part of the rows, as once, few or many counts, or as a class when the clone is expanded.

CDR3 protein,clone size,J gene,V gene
CASSIRGNEQYF,many,TRBJ2-7,TRBV19
CSASVGTGYQPQHF,-,TRBJ1-5,TRBV20-1
CASPAGGYNEQFF,-,TRBJ2-1,TRBV12-3/TRBV12-4
CASSRTTVNTEAFF,-,TRBJ1-1,TRBV7-2
CAISPQGRDGYTIYF,-,TRBJ1-3,TRBV10-3
CSARGDQETQYF,many,TRBJ2-5,TRBV20-1
CASRPGRVTGELFF,many,TRBJ2-2,TRBV10-1
CASSYRGRPYGYTF,many,TRBJ1-2,TRBV6-5
CAGSLELAAGELFF,-,TRBJ2-2,TRBV7-2
CSARDWAGGYQETQYF,few,TRBJ2-5,TRBV20-1
CASSRDTITGELFF,many,TRBJ2-2,TRBV6-4
CAISEGQDNTEAFF,many,TRBJ1-1,TRBV10-3
CAISRLAGPTDTQYF,-,TRBJ2-3,TRBV10-3
CASCSGTILAGETQYF,-,TRBJ2-5,TRBV19
CASSGSTGHEQYF,many,TRBJ2-7,TRBV2
CASSQDMGRGEDEKLFF,few,TRBJ1-4,TRBV4-1
CASSLLAGGPVDEQYF,-,TRBJ2-5,TRBV7-9
CASSPQFPARVNTEAFF,few,TRBJ1-1,TRBV18
CASGIGTLSNQPQHF,many,TRBJ1-5,TRBV12-5
CSASGTGLAEAFF,many,TRBJ1-1,TRBV20-1
CASSVREGSNQPQHF,-,TRBJ1-5,TRBV9
CASSPRTGGMNTEAFF,many,TRBJ1-1,TRBV5-1